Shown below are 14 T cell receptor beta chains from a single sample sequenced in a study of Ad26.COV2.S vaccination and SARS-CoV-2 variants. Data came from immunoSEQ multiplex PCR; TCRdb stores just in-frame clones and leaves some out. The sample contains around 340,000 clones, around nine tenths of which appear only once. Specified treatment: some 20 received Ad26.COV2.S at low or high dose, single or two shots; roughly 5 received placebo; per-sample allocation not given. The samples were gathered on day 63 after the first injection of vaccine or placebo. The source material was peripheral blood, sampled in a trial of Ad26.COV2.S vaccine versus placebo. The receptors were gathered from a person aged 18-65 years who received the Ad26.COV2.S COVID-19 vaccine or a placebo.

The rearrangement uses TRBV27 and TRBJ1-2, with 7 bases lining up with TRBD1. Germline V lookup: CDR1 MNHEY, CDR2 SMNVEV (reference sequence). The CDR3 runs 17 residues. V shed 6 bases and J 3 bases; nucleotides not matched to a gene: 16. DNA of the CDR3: TGTGCCAGCAGCCGCCTTCTCCGACAGGGACCACACTATGGCTACACCTTC. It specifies CASSRLLRQGPHYGYTF.

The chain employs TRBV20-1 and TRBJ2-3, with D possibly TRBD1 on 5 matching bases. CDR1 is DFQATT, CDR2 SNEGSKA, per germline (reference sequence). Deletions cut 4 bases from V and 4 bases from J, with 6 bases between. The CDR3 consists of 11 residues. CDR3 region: CSATGSDTQYF. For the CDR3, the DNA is TGCAGTGCTACAGGGTCAGATACGCAGTATTTT.

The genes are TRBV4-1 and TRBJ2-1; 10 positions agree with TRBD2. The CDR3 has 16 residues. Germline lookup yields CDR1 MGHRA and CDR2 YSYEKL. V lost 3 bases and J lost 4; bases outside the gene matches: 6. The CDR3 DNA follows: TGCGCCAGCAGCCACTTGAGCGGGAGGGGGTACAATGAGCAGTTCTTC. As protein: CASSHLSGRGYNEQFF.

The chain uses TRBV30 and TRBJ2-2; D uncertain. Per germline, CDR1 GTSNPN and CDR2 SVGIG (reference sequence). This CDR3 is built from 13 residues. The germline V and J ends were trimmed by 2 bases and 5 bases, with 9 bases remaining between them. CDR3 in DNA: TGTGCCTGGAGTTCCCCTTCGACCGGGGAGCTGTTTTTT. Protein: CAWSSPSTGELFF.

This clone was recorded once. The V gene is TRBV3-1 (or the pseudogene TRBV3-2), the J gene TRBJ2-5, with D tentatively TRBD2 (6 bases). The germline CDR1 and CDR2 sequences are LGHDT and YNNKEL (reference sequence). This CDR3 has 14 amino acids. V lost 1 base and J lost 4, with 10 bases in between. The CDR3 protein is CASSQAPAGETQYF. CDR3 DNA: TGTGCCAGCAGCCAAGCCCCAGCGGGAGAGACCCAGTACTTC.

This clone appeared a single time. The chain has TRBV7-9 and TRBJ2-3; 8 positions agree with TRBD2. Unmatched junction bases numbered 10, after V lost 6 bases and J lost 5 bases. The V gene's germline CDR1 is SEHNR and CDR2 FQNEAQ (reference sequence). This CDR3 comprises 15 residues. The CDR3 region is CASSLRGGALDTQYF. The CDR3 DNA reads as TGTGCCAGCAGTCTACGGGGGGGAGCCTTAGATACGCAGTATTTT.

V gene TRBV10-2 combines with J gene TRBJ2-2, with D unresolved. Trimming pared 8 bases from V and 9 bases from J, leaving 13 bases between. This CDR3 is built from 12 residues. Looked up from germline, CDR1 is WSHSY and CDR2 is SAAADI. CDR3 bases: TGCGCCAGCCTGGCCAGGCGCCGGGAGCTGTTTTTT. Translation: CASLARRRELFF.

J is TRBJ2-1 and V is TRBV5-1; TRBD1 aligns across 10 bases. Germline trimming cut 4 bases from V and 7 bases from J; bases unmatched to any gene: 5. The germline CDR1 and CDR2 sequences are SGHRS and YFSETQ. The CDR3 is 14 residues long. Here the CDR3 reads CASSIRDRGNEQFF. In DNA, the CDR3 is TGCGCCAGCAGCATAAGGGACAGGGGTAATGAGCAGTTCTTC.

CDR3 nucleotides: TGTGCCAGCAGCTTGGTAACGGGGTTAGGGGAGCAGTACTTC. This encodes CASSLVTGLGEQYF. The chain uses TRBV5-4 and TRBJ2-7; D might be TRBD2 (5 bases). The CDR3 totals 14 residues. The germline V and J ends were trimmed by 0 bases and 7 bases, with 14 bases remaining between them. Looked up from germline, CDR1 is SGHNT and CDR2 is YYREEE (reference sequence).

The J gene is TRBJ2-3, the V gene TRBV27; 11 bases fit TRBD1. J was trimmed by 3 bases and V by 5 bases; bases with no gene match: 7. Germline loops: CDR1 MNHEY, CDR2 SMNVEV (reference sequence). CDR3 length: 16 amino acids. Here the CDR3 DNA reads TGTGCCAGCAGTCGACACGGGACAGGGGGGACAGATACGCAGTATTTT. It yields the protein CASSRHGTGGTDTQYF.

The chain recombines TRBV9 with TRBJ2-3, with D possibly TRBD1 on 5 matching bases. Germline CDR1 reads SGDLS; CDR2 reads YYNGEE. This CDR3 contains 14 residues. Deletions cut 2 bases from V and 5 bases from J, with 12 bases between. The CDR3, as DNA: TGTGCCAGCAGCGTTGAGCAGGGTCTAGATACGCAGTATTTT. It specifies CASSVEQGLDTQYF.

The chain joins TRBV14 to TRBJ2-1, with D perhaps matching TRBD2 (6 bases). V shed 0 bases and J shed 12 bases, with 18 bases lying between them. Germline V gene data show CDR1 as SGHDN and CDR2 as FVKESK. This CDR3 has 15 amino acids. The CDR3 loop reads CASSQDRLGPRGQFF. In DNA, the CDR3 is TGTGCCAGCAGCCAAGATCGTTTGGGGCCGCGGGGGCAGTTCTTC.

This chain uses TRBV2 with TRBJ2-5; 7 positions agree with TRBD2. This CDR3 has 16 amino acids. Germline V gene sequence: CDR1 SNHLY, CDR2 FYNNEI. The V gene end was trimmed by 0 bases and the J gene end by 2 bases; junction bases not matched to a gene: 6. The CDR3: CASSEAFWGLQETQYF. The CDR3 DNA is TGTGCCAGCAGTGAAGCGTTCTGGGGACTACAAGAGACCCAGTACTTC.

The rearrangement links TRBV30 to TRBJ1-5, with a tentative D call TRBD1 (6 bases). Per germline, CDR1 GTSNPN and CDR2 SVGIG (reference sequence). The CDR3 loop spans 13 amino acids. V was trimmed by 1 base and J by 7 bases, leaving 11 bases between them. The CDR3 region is CAWSESGTQPQHF. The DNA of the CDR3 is TGTGCCTGGAGTGAATCAGGGACACAGCCCCAGCATTTT. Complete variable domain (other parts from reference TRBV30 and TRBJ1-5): SQTIHQWPATLVQPVGSPLSLECTVEGTSNPNLYWYRQAAGRGLQLLFYSVGIGQISSEVPQNLSASRPQDRQFILSSKKLLLSDSGFYLCAWSESGTQPQHFGDGTRLSIL.